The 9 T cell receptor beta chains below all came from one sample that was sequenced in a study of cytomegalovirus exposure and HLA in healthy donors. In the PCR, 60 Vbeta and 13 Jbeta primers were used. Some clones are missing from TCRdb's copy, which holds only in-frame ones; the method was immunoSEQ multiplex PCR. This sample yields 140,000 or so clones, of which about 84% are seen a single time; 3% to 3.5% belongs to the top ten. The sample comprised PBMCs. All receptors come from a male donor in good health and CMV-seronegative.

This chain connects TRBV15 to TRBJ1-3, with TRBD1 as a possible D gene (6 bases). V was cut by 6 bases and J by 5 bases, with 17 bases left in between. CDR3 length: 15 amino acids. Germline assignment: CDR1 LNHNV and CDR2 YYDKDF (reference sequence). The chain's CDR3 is CATSPTPRGRNTIYF. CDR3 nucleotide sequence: TGTGCCACCAGTCCCACACCCAGGGGAAGAAACACCATATATTTT. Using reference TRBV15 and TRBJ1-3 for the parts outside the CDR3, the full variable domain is DAMVIQNPRYQVTQFGKPVTLSCSQTLNHNVMYWYQQKSSQAPKLLFHYYDKDFNNEADTPDNFQSRRPNTSFCFLDIRSPGLGDTAMYLCATSPTPRGRNTIYFGEGSWLTVV.

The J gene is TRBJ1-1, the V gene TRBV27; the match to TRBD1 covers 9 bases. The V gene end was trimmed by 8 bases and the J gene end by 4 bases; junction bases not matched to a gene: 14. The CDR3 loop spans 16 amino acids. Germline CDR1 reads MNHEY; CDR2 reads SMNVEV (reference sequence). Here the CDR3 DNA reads TGTGCCAGCTGTCCCCTACAGGGGGCTAAGGGCACTGAAGCTTTCTTT. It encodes CASCPLQGAKGTEAFF.

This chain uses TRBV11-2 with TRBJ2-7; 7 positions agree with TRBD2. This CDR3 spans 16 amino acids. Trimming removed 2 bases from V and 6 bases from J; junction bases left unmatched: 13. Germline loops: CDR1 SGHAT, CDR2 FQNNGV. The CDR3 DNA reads TGTGCCAGCAGCTTAAGAGTGGCGGGGGTTGACATCGAGCAGTACTTC. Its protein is CASSLRVAGVDIEQYF.

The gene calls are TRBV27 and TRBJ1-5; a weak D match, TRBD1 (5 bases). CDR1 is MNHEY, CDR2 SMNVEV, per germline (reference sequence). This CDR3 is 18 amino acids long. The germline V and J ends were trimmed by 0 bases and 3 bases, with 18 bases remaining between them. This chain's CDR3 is CASSLSVGAEGNNQPQHF. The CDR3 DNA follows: TGTGCCAGCAGTTTATCGGTTGGGGCAGAAGGGAACAATCAGCCCCAGCATTTT.

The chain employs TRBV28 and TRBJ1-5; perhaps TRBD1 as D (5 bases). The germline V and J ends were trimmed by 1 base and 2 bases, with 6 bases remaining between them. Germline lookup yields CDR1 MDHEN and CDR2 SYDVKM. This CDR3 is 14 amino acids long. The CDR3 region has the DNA TGTGCCAGCAGTTTATCGGGGGGCAATCAGCCCCAGCATTTT. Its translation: CASSLSGGNQPQHF.

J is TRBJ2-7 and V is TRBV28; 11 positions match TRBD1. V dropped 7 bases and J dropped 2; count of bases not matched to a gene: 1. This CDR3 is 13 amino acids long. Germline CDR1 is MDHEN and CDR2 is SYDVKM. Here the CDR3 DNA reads TGTGCCAGCACGGGACAGGGGGCCTACGAGCAGTACTTC. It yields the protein CASTGQGAYEQYF.

The CDR3 spells CASSPPGTGHEQYF. The CDR3 nucleotides are TGTGCCAGCAGTCCACCCGGGACAGGGCACGAGCAGTACTTC. The J gene is TRBJ2-7, the V gene TRBV5-6, with TRBD1 matching over 9 bases. CDR1 is SGHDT, CDR2 YYEEEE, per germline. CDR3 length: 14 residues. Losses at the gene ends were 5 bases for V and 5 bases for J; bases not matched to a gene: 8.

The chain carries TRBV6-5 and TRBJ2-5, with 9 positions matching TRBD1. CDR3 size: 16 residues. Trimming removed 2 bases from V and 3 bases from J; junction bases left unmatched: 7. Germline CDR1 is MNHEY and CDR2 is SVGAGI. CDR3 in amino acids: CASSYLTGGEKETQYF. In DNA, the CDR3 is TGTGCCAGCAGTTACCTCACAGGGGGCGAAAAAGAGACCCAGTACTTC.

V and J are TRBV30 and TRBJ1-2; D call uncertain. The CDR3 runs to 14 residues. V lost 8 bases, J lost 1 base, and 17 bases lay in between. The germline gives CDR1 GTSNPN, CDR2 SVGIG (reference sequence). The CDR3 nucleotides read TGTGCCGTCCAAGGCAGCCGAGGTAACTATGGCTACACCTTC. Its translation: CAVQGSRGNYGYTF.